The 5 T cell receptor beta chains below come from one sample, sequenced in a study of cytomegalovirus exposure and HLA in healthy donors. Researchers ran the PCR with 60 Vbeta and 13 Jbeta primers. The assay was immunoSEQ multiplex PCR, and TCRdb's table has in-frame clones only and misses some. Among more than 150,000 clones listed, approximately 81% were seen once. The sequencing input was PBMCs. The receptors come from a man over 45 in good health and CMV-seronegative.

The sample holds a few counts of this clone. The V call is TRBV9, the J call TRBJ1-6; no firm D call. In germline, CDR1 is SGDLS, CDR2 YYNGEE. V shed 0 bases and J shed 6 bases, with 7 bases lying between them. This CDR3 region has 14 residues. The CDR3: CASSVERSNSPLHF. CDR3 sequence (DNA): TGTGCCAGCAGCGTAGAACGGTCTAATTCACCCCTCCACTTT.

This clone is a singleton in its sample. The gene calls are TRBV11-2 and TRBJ1-6; D gene uncertain. The germline V gene encodes CDR1 SGHAT and CDR2 FQNNGV. The CDR3 length is 15 residues. Trimming took 1 base from V and 9 from J, leaving 13 bases between them. CDR3 residues: CASSLGALLPSPLHF. CDR3 in DNA: TGTGCCAGCAGCTTAGGGGCCTTGCTTCCTTCACCCCTCCACTTT. Full variable domain (missing parts from reference TRBV11-2 and TRBJ1-6): EAGVAQSPRYKIIEKRQSVAFWCNPISGHATLYWYQQILGQGPKLLIQFQNNGVVDDSQLPKDRFSAERLKGVDSTLKIQPAKLEDSAVYLCASSLGALLPSPLHFGNGTRLTVT.

The chain is built from TRBV30 and TRBJ1-4; 12 positions agree with TRBD1. CDR3 length: 16 amino acids. V lost 2 bases to trimming and J lost 8 bases; unmatched junction nucleotides: 9. Germline V CDR1 and CDR2: GTSNPN, SVGIG (reference sequence). The chain's CDR3 is CAWSPGTGGRGEKLFF. The CDR3 region has the DNA TGTGCCTGGAGTCCCGGGACAGGGGGCCGAGGGGAAAAACTGTTTTTT.

This chain joins TRBV19 and TRBJ2-3, with TRBD2 matching 10 bases. Germline CDR1 LNHDA, CDR2 SQIVND (reference sequence). The length of the CDR3 is 17 residues. The ends lost 3 bases at V and 2 bases at J; junction bases unmatched: 8. The CDR3 coding sequence is TGTGCCAGTAGTATTAGATTAGCGGGGGGCGTCACAGATACGCAGTATTTT. Its protein is CASSIRLAGGVTDTQYF.

The gene calls are TRBV4-1 and TRBJ2-7; D may be TRBD2 (6 bases). Trimming pared 1 base from V and 2 bases from J, leaving 15 bases between. The CDR3 is 16 amino acids. Germline CDR1 reads MGHRA; CDR2 reads YSYEKL. CDR3 loop: CASSQAPGGVAYEQYF. As DNA, the CDR3 is TGCGCCAGCAGCCAAGCCCCCGGCGGGGTTGCCTACGAGCAGTACTTC.